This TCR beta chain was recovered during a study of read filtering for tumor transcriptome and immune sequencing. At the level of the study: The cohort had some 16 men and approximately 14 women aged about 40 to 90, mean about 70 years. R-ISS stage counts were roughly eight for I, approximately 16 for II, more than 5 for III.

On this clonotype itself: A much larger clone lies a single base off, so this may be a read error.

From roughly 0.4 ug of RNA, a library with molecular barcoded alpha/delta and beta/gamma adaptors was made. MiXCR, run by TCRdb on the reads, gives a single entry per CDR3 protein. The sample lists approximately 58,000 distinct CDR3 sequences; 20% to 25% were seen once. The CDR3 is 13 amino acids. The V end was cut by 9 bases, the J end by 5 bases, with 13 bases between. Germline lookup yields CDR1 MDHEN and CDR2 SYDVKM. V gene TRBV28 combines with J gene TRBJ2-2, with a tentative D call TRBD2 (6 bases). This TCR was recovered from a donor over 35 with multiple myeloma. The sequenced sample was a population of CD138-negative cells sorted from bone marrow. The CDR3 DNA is TGTGCCAGTGGACGGGGGAATACCGGGGAGCTGTTTTTT. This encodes CASGRGNTGELFF.